The following is a T cell receptor beta chain sequence with its context. Its antigen is currently not known. Within one base of it there is no much larger clone, and no base qualities were kept. Preparation of the library involved the immunoSEQ multiplex PCR assay. The clones in this table, taken by TCRdb from immuneACCESS, are in-frame only. Not every clone is retained; where verified, under half of the shortfall comes from an unresolved V gene, and the cause of the rest is unknown. Recorded for this sample are approximately 94,000 clones; approximately 88% of them occurred a single time. The ten largest clones capture roughly 40% of the sample. The data derive from a study of control samples from healthy donors and cancer patients (dated by TCRdb to 2018 to 2020). Reading from cysteine to phenylalanine, the CDR3 counts 16 amino acids. Of all the DNA, just the CDR3 is kept, 48 bases in frame from base 1. CDR1 and CDR2, looked up from the germline V gene (reference sequence), are LNHDA and SQIVND. V loses 6 bases at its end and J loses 0 bases; junction bases beyond the gene matches: 9.

Sequencing used PBMCs. The receptor comes from a man aged 70 or older with lung cancer. The chain links TRBV19 with TRBJ2-3; 7 of the junction bases match TRBD2. The base sequence is TGTGCCAGTAGCCCCGGCCGGACTAGTAGCACAGATACGCAGTATTTT. Its amino acids are CASSPGRTSSTDTQYF.